The 5 T cell receptor beta chains reported below all come from one sample, sequenced in a study of T cells after yellow fever vaccination. TCRdb redid the calling of the 5' RACE reads with MiXCR, one entry per CDR3 protein. This table has about 350,000 distinct CDR3 sequences, around 8.1% appearing once. The source material was PBMCs, sampled about 49 days after the first yellow fever vaccination. The receptor source for this set is a man aged 18 to 35 who received the YFV17D yellow fever vaccine.

This chain uses TRBV7-2 with TRBJ2-5; D perhaps matches TRBD2 (7 bases). From germline, CDR1 is SGHTA and CDR2 FQGNSA. The CDR3 extends over 14 amino acids. V was cut by 2 bases and J by 4 bases, with 11 bases left in between. The DNA of the CDR3 is TGTGCCAGCAGCTTACGGCGGGGGCGAGAGACCCAGTACTTC. Its translation: CASSLRRGRETQYF.

This clonotype occurred many times. The rearrangement links TRBV12-3 or TRBV12-4 to TRBJ1-1; D not resolved. CDR3 size: 14 residues. V was cut by 6 bases and J by 2 bases, with 13 bases left in between. CDR3 DNA sequence: TGTGCCAGCAGCCTTACCGGGAAAAACACTGAAGCTTTCTTT. Protein: CASSLTGKNTEAFF.

The sample holds a few counts of this clonotype. The chain carries TRBV7-8 and TRBJ2-3; TRBD2 aligns across 8 bases. The CDR3 loop spans 16 amino acids. J lost 2 bases, V lost 4 bases, and 8 bases had no gene match. CDR1 and CDR2 (germline): SGHVS, FQNEAQ. CDR3 bases: TGTGCCAGCAGCTGGGAGACTAGCGTGATCACAGATACGCAGTATTTT. Translated, it gives CASSWETSVITDTQYF.

As concerns this clonotype: At one end, the junction sequence differs from germline, possibly due to a read error. The chain joins TRBV5-4 to TRBJ2-2, with a possible D match to TRBD2 (6 bases). Germline V CDR1 and CDR2: SGHNT, YYREEE (reference sequence). The CDR3 consists of 13 residues. The CDR3, as DNA: TGTTCCAGCAGCTTGGAGCTAGCGGGGGAGCTGTTTTTT. Translation: CSSSLELAGELFF. The full variable domain, its missing parts supplied by reference TRBV5-4 and TRBJ2-2, is ETGVTQSPTHLIKTRGQQVTLRCSSQSGHNTVSWYQQALGQGPQFIFQYYREEENGRGNFPPRFSGLQFPNYSSELNVNALELDDSALYLCSSSLELAGELFFGEGSRLTVL.

This clonotype was counted a few times. This rearrangement joins TRBV4-3 to TRBJ1-6; D gene unclear. The V and J ends lost 5 bases and 7 bases respectively, with 12 bases between them. CDR1 and CDR2 (germline): LGHNA, YSLEER. The CDR3 has 14 amino acids. CDR3 sequence (DNA): TGCGCCAGCAGCGAGGACGGGAGGAATTCACCCCTCCACTTT. It yields the protein CASSEDGRNSPLHF.